This T cell receptor beta chain stems from a study of regulatory T cells in long-lasting Graves disease. The wider study: Treatment with antithyroid drugs for over 5 years, together with positive TSH receptor antibodies, meant persistent Graves' disease.

Specified time point: persistent/refractory GD, antithyroid drugs over 5 years with positive TRAb. From RNA extracted from PBMCs, the TCR library was made. With respect to this clonotype: As yet, its antigen is unknown.

TCR beta libraries were built with iRepertoire HTBI primers and Arm-PCR of CDR3 regions. As originally analysed: From all samples, identification returned over 11 TRBJ and approximately 62 TRBV segments. TCRdb reprocessed the multiplex PCR reads with MiXCR, giving one entry per CDR3 protein. Clone size and V and J calls follow TCRdb, not the original study. Seen here are 500,000 to 800,000 distinct CDR3 sequences, 30% observed once, and the top ten hold roughly 41%. Study results and limitations: Favoring TRBV28, TRBJ1-2 and TRBJ2-5 was a feature seen in persistent disease. More public clonotypes were shared by persistent patients (around 2,600) than by new patients (under 1,000).

The germline CDR1 and CDR2 sequences are SGHKS and YYEKEE (reference sequence). The length of the CDR3 is 16 residues. V was clipped by 6 bases and J by 2 bases, with 20 bases between them. The TCR was taken from a female donor with Graves disease. The chain is built from TRBV5-5 and TRBJ1-1; no clear D. This specimen consisted of peripheral blood mononuclear cells (PBMCs), obtained when the disease was refractory, from a patient treated with antithyroid drugs. The CDR3 spells CASTLGSSPRNTEAFF. DNA of the CDR3: TGTGCCAGCACCCTTGGGTCTTCCCCCCGCAACACTGAAGCTTTCTTT.